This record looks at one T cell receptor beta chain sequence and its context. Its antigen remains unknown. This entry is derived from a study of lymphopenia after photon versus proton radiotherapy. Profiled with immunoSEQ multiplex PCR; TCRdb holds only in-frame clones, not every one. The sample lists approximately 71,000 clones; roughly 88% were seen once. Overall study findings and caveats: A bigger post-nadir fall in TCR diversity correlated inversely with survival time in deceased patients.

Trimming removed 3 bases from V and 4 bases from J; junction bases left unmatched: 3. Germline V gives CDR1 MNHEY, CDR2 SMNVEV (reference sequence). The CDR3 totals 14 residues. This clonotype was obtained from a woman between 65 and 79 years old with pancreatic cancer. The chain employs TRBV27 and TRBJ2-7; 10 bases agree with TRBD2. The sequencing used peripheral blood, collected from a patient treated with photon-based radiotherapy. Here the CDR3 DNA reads TGTGCCAGCAGTTTCGGGACTAGCGTATACGAGCAGTACTTC. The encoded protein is CASSFGTSVYEQYF.